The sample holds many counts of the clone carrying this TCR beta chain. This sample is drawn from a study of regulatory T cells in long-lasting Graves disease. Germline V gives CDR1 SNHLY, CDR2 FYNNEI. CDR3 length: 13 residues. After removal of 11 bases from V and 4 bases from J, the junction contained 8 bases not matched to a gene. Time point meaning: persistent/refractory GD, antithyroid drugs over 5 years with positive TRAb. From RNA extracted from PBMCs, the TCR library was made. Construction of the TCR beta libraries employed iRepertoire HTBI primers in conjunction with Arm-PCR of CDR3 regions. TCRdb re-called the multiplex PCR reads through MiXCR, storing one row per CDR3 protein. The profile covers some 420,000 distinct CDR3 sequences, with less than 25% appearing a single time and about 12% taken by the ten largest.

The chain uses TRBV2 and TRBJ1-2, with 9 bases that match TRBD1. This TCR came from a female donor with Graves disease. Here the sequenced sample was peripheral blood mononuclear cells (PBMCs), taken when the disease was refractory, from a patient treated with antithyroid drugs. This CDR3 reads CADNRGLGYGYTF. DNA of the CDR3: TGTGCCGACAACAGGGGGCTCGGCTATGGCTACACCTTC.